This T cell receptor (beta chain) was documented in a study of prognosis after radiotherapy for stage I lung cancer. Study-level background: Distant metastases developed in a handful of patients after radiotherapy (median approximately seven months); some 14 showed no significant progression.

Researchers used two-round multiplex PCR to amplify TCR beta CDR3 starting from genomic DNA. First-round PCR used primers specific to each TRBV and TRBJ gene. One entry per CDR3 protein results from TCRdb running MiXCR on the multiplex PCR reads. The data contain 30,000 or so distinct CDR3 sequences, 42% of them singletons. The V gene lost 0 bases and the J gene lost 4 bases, with 9 bases spanning the gap. The CDR3 has 14 amino acids. In germline, CDR1 is PRHDT, CDR2 FYEKMQ (reference sequence). Only a few counts were recorded for this clonotype. The clonotype comes from a donor aged 50 or older with non-small cell lung cancer. This material consisted of PBMCs, taken before or after stereotactic body radiation therapy (not recorded which). V usage is TRBV13 and J usage is TRBJ2-5, with no clear D. DNA for the CDR3: TGTGCCAGCAGCTTAGGCTCGGGTCCAGAGACCCAGTACTTC. The encoded protein is CASSLGSGPETQYF. Together with reference TRBV13 and TRBJ2-5, the CDR3 gives the full variable domain: AAGVIQSPRHLIKEKRETATLKCYPIPRHDTVYWYQQGPGQDPQFLISFYEKMQSDKGSIPDRFSAQQFSDYHSELNMSSLELGDSALYFCASSLGSGPETQYFGPGTRLLVL.